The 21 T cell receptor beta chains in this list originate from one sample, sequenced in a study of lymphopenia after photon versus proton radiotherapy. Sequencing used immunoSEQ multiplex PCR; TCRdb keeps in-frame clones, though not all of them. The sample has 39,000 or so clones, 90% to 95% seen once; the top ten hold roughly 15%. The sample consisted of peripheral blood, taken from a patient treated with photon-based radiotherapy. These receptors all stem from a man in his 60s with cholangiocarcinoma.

Here the CDR3 reads CASSLWPGTGGFEQFF. The DNA for the CDR3 is TGTGCCAGCAGTTTATGGCCTGGGACAGGGGGCTTCGAGCAGTTCTTC. The chain is built from TRBV28 and TRBJ2-1, with 12 bases matching TRBD1. The CDR3 loop spans 16 amino acids. J lost 10 bases, V lost 0 bases, and 7 bases had no gene match. CDR1 MDHEN and CDR2 SYDVKM come from the germline V gene.

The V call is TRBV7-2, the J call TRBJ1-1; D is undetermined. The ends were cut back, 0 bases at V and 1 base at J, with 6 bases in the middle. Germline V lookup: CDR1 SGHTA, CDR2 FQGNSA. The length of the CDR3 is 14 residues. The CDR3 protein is CASSLASGNTEAFF. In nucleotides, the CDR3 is TGTGCCAGCAGCTTAGCATCAGGGAACACTGAAGCTTTCTTT.

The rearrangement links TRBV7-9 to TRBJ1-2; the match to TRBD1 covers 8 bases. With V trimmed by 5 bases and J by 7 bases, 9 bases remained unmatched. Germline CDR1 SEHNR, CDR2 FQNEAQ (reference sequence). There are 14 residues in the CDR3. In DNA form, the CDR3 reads TGTGCCAGCAGCCCATTGACAGGGGAGGGTGGCTACACCTTC. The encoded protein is CASSPLTGEGGYTF.

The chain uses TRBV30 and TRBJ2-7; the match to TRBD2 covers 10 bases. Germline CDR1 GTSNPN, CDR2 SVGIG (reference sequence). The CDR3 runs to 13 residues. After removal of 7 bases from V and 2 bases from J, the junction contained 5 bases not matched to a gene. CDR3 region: CASGTSVAYEQYF. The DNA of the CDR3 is TGTGCCTCCGGGACTAGCGTTGCCTACGAGCAGTACTTC.

The CDR3 nucleotides read TGTGCCAGCAGTGAAGCCCGGGATACTAGCGGCCAAGAGACCCAGTACTTC. Its protein is CASSEARDTSGQETQYF. This chain links TRBV2 with TRBJ2-5, with TRBD2 matching over 8 bases. The trim removed 0 bases at V and 1 base at J, leaving 7 bases unmatched. The CDR3 covers 17 residues. Per germline, CDR1 SNHLY and CDR2 FYNNEI.

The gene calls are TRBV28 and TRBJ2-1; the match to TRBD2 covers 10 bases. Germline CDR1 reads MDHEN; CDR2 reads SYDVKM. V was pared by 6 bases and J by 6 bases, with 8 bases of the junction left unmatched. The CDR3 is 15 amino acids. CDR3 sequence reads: CASSPASGSGNEQFF. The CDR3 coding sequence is TGTGCCAGCAGCCCCGCTAGCGGGAGTGGCAATGAGCAGTTCTTC.

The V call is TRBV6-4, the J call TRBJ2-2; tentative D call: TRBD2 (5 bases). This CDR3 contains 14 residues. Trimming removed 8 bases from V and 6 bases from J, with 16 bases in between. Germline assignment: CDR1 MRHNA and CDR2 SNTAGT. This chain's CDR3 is CASRFEVGAGELFF. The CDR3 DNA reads TGTGCCAGCCGTTTCGAGGTCGGGGCCGGGGAGCTGTTTTTT.

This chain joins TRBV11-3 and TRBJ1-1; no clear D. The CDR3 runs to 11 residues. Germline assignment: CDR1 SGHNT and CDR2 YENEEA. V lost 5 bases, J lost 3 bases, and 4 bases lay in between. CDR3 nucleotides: TGTGCCAGCAGCCTCCACACTGAAGCTTTCTTT. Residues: CASSLHTEAFF.

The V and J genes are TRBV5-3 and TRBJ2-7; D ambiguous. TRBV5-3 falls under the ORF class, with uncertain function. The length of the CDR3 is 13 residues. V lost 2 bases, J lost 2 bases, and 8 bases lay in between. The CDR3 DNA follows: TGTGCCAGAAGCTTTCCCCAGACCTACGAGCAGTACTTC. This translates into CARSFPQTYEQYF.

CDR3 nucleotide sequence: TGTGCCAGCAGTTTATATGGGGCAGTCTATAGCAATCAGCCCCAGCATTTT. Protein product: CASSLYGAVYSNQPQHF. V gene TRBV28 combines with J gene TRBJ1-5; a possible D gene is TRBD1 (5 bases). Germline lookup yields CDR1 MDHEN and CDR2 SYDVKM. Trimming stripped 1 base from V and 0 bases from J, with 13 bases between. This CDR3 has 17 residues.

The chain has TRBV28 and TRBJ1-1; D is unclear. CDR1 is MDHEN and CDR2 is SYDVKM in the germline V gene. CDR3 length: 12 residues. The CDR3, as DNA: TGTGCTTCCGTGAGGGAAGGCACTGAAGCTTTCTTT. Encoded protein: CASVREGTEAFF.

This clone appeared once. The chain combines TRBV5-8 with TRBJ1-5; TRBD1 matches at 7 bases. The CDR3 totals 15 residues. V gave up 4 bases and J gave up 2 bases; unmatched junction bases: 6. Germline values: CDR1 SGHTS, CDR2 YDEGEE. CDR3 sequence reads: CASSAWTGGNQPQHF. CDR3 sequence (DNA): TGTGCCAGCAGCGCCTGGACAGGTGGCAATCAGCCCCAGCATTTT.

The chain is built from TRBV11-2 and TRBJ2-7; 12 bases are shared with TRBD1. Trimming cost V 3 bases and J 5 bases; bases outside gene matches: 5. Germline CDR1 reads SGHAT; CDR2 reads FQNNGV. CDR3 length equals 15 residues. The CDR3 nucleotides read TGTGCCAGCAGCTTGACGGGGACAGGGGGCGACGAGCAGTACTTC. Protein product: CASSLTGTGGDEQYF. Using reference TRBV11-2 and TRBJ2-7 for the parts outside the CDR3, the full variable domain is EAGVAQSPRYKIIEKRQSVAFWCNPISGHATLYWYQQILGQGPKLLIQFQNNGVVDDSQLPKDRFSAERLKGVDSTLKIQPAKLEDSAVYLCASSLTGTGGDEQYFGPGTRLTVT.

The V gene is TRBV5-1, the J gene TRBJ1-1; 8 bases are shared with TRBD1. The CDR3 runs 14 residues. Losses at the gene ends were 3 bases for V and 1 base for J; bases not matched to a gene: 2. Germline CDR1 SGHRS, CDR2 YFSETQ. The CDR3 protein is CASSSTGGNTEAFF. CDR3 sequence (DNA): TGCGCCAGCAGCTCTACAGGGGGGAACACTGAAGCTTTCTTT.

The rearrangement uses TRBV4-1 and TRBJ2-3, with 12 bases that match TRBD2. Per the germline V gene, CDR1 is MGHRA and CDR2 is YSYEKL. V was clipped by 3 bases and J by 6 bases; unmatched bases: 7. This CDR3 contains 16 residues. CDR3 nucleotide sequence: TGCGCCAGCAGCCAGGGACTAGCGGGCCTTCGGGATACGCAGTATTTT. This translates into CASSQGLAGLRDTQYF.

DNA of the CDR3: TGTGCCAGCATGATGAGACAGGGGAATTCACCCCTCCACTTT. This sequence encodes CASMMRQGNSPLHF. The chain uses TRBV6-1 and TRBJ1-6; 8 nucleotides match TRBD1. V shed 7 bases and J 7 bases; nucleotides not matched to a gene: 6. The germline gives CDR1 MNHNS, CDR2 SASEGT. The CDR3 contains 14 residues.

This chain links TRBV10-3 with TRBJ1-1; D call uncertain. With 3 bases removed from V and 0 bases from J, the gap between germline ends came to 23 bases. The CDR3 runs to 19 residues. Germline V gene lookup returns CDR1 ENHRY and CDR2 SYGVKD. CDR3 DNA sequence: TGTGCCATCAGTGACCCTCCCACTAGGTGGGGAATGATGAACACTGAAGCTTTCTTT. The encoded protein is CAISDPPTRWGMMNTEAFF.

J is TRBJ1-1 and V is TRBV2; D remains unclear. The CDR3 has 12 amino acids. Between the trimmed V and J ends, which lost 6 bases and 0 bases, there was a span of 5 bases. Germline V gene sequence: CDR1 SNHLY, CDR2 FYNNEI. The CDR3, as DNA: TGTGCCAGCAGGGAATTGAACACTGAAGCTTTCTTT. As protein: CASRELNTEAFF.

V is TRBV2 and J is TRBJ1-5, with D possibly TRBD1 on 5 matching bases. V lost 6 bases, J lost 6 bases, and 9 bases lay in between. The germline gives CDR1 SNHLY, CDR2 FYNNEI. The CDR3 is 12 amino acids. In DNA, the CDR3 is TGTGCCAGCAGGGGGGTAGGTCAGCCCCAGCATTTT. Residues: CASRGVGQPQHF.

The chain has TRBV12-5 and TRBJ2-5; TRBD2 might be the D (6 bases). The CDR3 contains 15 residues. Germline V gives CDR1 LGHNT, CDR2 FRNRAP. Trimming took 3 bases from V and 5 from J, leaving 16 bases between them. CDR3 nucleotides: TGTGCTAGTGGTTTTTCCGGGAGTCGAGGGGAGACCCAGTACTTC. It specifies CASGFSGSRGETQYF.

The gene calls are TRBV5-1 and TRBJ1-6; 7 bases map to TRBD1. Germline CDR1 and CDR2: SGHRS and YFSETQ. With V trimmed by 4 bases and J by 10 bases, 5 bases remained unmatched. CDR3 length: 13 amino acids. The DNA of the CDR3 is TGCGCCAGCAGCGGGGGACAGCAATCACCCCTCCACTTT. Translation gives CASSGGQQSPLHF.